One sample yielded the 23 T cell receptor beta chains listed below, sequenced in a study of T cells in localized non-small cell lung cancer. TCRdb's table, derived via immunoSEQ multiplex PCR, lists solely in-frame clones and lacks some. In the table there are around 16,000 clones, approximately 80% of which are singletons. This specimen was peripheral blood, taken before any cancer treatment. The receptor set was obtained from a male donor aged 60 or over with stage I lung adenocarcinoma.

This clone was recorded only once. DNA of the CDR3: TGTGCCAGCAGTCAACCTGGACAGGCCCAGTACTTC. Protein product: CASSQPGQAQYF. The rearrangement uses TRBV6-6 and TRBJ2-4, with 7 bases identical to TRBD1. The ends lost 5 bases at V and 13 bases at J; junction bases unmatched: 8. In germline, CDR1 is MNHNY, CDR2 SVGAGI (reference sequence). The CDR3 runs to 12 residues.

This chain uses TRBV6-1 with TRBJ1-2; the D is unclear. Deletions cut 4 bases from V and 4 bases from J, with 10 bases between. The CDR3 contains 13 residues. Germline V lookup: CDR1 MNHNS, CDR2 SASEGT. In nucleotides, the CDR3 is TGTGCCAGCAGTGTACATGGGCCCTATGGCTACACCTTC. Protein: CASSVHGPYGYTF.

This clone appeared once. This sequence joins TRBV18 and TRBJ2-5; D might be TRBD2 (5 bases). The V gene's germline CDR1 is KGHSH and CDR2 LQKENI. This CDR3 region has 13 residues. The V and J ends lost 3 bases and 5 bases respectively, with 10 bases between them. CDR3: CASSPGLAETQYF. DNA of the CDR3: TGTGCCAGCTCACCCGGGCTAGCCGAGACCCAGTACTTC.

This chain links TRBV6-4 with TRBJ1-6, with TRBD1 matching over 8 bases. The germline V gene encodes CDR1 MRHNA and CDR2 SNTAGT. The CDR3 extends over 15 amino acids. J was trimmed by 9 bases and V by 5 bases; bases with no gene match: 9. The CDR3 loop reads CASSPGQGDSSPLHF. The CDR3 DNA follows: TGTGCCAGCAGTCCCGGACAGGGTGATTCTTCACCCCTCCACTTT.

This sequence joins TRBV4-3 and TRBJ2-1, with 9 positions matching TRBD2. The CDR3 consists of 17 residues. Losses at the gene ends were 1 base for V and 5 bases for J; bases not matched to a gene: 9. Germline V lookup: CDR1 LGHNA, CDR2 YSLEER. Here the CDR3 reads CASSQAPPGGRDNEQFF. CDR3 sequence (DNA): TGCGCCAGCAGCCAAGCCCCTCCAGGCGGGAGGGACAATGAGCAGTTCTTC.

This clone has a handful of counts. V and J are TRBV6-5 and TRBJ1-1, with 8 bases identical to TRBD1. Germline CDR1 reads MNHEY; CDR2 reads SVGAGI. The CDR3 is made up of 13 amino acids. V lost 7 bases to trimming and J lost 4 bases; unmatched junction nucleotides: 5. DNA for the CDR3: TGTGCCAGCAAACAGGGGACAGGCACTGAAGCTTTCTTT. Its protein product is CASKQGTGTEAFF.

The rearrangement uses TRBV7-9 and TRBJ1-1; D is undetermined. The CDR3 spans 15 residues. Germline values: CDR1 SEHNR, CDR2 FQNEAQ (reference sequence). Trimming took off 2 bases at V and 0 bases at J, with 10 bases between the two ends. This chain's CDR3 is CASSLLGPMNTEAFF. The DNA for the CDR3 is TGTGCCAGCAGCTTACTTGGCCCGATGAACACTGAAGCTTTCTTT. Full variable domain (remainder filled in from reference TRBV7-9 and TRBJ1-1): DTGVSQNPRHKITKRGQNVTFRCDPISEHNRLYWYRQTLGQGPEFLTYFQNEAQLEKSRLLSDRFSAERPKGSFSTLEIQRTEQGDSAMYLCASSLLGPMNTEAFFGQGTRLTVV.

On this clone itself: The junction does not match germline at one end; this may be a read error. This chain connects TRBV2 to TRBJ2-7, with TRBD1 matching over 9 bases. Germline-derived CDR1 and CDR2 are SNHLY and FYNNEI. This CDR3 is 18 amino acids long. CDR3 residues: CASREGTGRVFSSYEQYF. CDR3 sequence (DNA): TGTGCCAGCCGTGAAGGGACAGGGAGGGTTTTCAGCTCCTACGAGCAGTACTTC.

The chain employs TRBV29-1 and TRBJ2-1, with 7 bases lining up with TRBD1. Germline assignment: CDR1 SQVTM and CDR2 ANQGSEA. CDR3 length: 13 amino acids. Unmatched junction bases numbered 5, after V lost 4 bases and J lost 5 bases. CDR3 in amino acids: CSVGGGFDNEQFF. The CDR3 coding sequence is TGCAGCGTTGGAGGGGGCTTTGACAATGAGCAGTTCTTC.

J is TRBJ1-4 and V is TRBV2, with a tentative D call TRBD1 (6 bases). CDR3 length: 11 amino acids. Trimming pared 3 bases from V and 15 bases from J, leaving 11 bases between. Germline CDR1 is SNHLY and CDR2 is FYNNEI. CDR3 sequence (DNA): TGTGCCAGCAGTGACTTTAGGGGGATGTTTTTT. Encoded protein: CASSDFRGMFF.

This clone is termed large. The gene calls are TRBV30 and TRBJ1-5; weak D call: TRBD1 (6 bases). Looked up from germline, CDR1 is GTSNPN and CDR2 is SVGIG (reference sequence). CDR3 length equals 15 residues. V was cut by 0 bases and J by 5 bases, with 14 bases left in between. Here the CDR3 reads CAWSVPRGGDQPQHF. In DNA, the CDR3 is TGTGCCTGGAGTGTTCCCCGGGGGGGCGATCAGCCCCAGCATTTT.

This clone turned up a few times. The chain couples TRBV5-4 to TRBJ2-7; D is ambiguous. V lost 6 bases and J lost 1, with 11 bases in between. This CDR3 spans 13 amino acids. CDR1 SGHNT and CDR2 YYREEE come from the germline V gene (reference sequence). The DNA of the CDR3 is TGTGCCAGCACCCCGGGTCCTTCCTACGAGCAGTACTTC. Translated: CASTPGPSYEQYF.

The chain is built from TRBV21-1 and TRBJ2-7; TRBD2, the table's D call, was not compared with the DNA. TRBV21-1 is marked as a pseudogene. The CDR3 contains 16 residues. The CDR3 protein is CASSYRSLAVRYEQYF. CDR3 nucleotides: TGTGCCAGCAGCTACCGCTCCCTAGCGGTGAGGTACGAGCAGTACTTC.

The V and J genes are TRBV29-1 and TRBJ1-2, with D unresolved. The CDR3 consists of 12 residues. CDR1 and CDR2 (germline): SQVTM, ANQGSEA. V lost 6 bases and J 8 bases, leaving 16 bases between the germline ends. In DNA form, the CDR3 reads TGCAGCGTACCTGACGGAGCTGTGGGCTACACCTTC. Protein product: CSVPDGAVGYTF.

V usage is TRBV7-9 and J usage is TRBJ1-4; D is perhaps TRBD1 (5 bases). CDR3 length equals 14 residues. Germline CDR1 reads SEHNR; CDR2 reads FQNEAQ (reference sequence). Trimming stripped 1 base from V and 2 bases from J, with 5 bases between. The CDR3 sequence: CASSLGGTNEKLFF. CDR3 sequence (DNA): TGTGCCAGCAGCTTAGGGGGCACTAATGAAAAACTGTTTTTT.

The V call is TRBV7-2, the J call TRBJ2-7; the D gene could be TRBD1 or TRBD2 (6 bases each). V dropped 0 bases and J dropped 3 bases, with 12 bases sitting between them. Germline-derived CDR1 and CDR2 are SGHTA and FQGNSA. This CDR3 comprises 15 residues. The CDR3 here is CASSLAGGSFYEQYF. The CDR3 coding sequence is TGTGCCAGCAGCTTAGCGGGGGGCAGCTTCTACGAGCAGTACTTC. The entire variable domain, with the rest obtained from reference TRBV7-2 and TRBJ2-7, is as follows: GAGVSQSPSNKVTEKGKDVELRCDPISGHTALYWYRQSLGQGLEFLIYFQGNSAPDKSGLPSDRFSAERTGGSVSTLTIQRTQQEDSAVYLCASSLAGGSFYEQYFGPGTRLTVT.

The V call is TRBV9, the J call TRBJ1-3; D is uncertain. Germline assignment: CDR1 SGDLS and CDR2 YYNGEE. Trimming pared 4 bases from V and 2 bases from J, leaving 13 bases between. CDR3 length: 15 residues. The CDR3 DNA reads as TGTGCCAGCAGCCCAGGTTGGGAGGCTGGAAACACCATATATTTT. Its protein product is CASSPGWEAGNTIYF.

The chain is built from TRBV7-8 and TRBJ1-2; 7 bases are a match to TRBD1. Germline V gene sequence: CDR1 SGHVS, CDR2 FQNEAQ. The CDR3 spans 16 residues. The V segment lost 0 bases and the J segment 7 bases; nucleotides outside the gene matches: 11. CDR3: CASSLAPPGGMAGYTF. The CDR3, as DNA: TGTGCCAGCAGCTTAGCCCCCCCAGGGGGTATGGCTGGCTACACCTTC.

This sequence joins TRBV6-1 and TRBJ2-3; tentatively, D is TRBD1 or TRBD2 (5 bases each). CDR3 length: 14 amino acids. CDR1 is MNHNS, CDR2 SASEGT, per germline. Trimming cost V 5 bases and J 3 bases, with 12 bases left between them. For the CDR3, the DNA is TGTGCCAGCAGTCAGACGTGGGGGACAGATACGCAGTATTTT. Protein product: CASSQTWGTDTQYF.

The chain combines TRBV7-9 with TRBJ1-1; D may be TRBD1 (5 bases). Trimming stripped 4 bases from V and 0 bases from J, with 12 bases between. Looked up from germline, CDR1 is SEHNR and CDR2 is FQNEAQ (reference sequence). This CDR3 comprises 15 residues. The CDR3 region has the DNA TGTGCCAGCAGCTCCCGGGACGCCTTGAACACTGAAGCTTTCTTT. It yields the protein CASSSRDALNTEAFF.

The chain carries TRBV18 and TRBJ2-1; 9 bases are a match to TRBD2. Trimming removed 5 bases from V and 4 bases from J; junction bases left unmatched: 0. The CDR3 extends over 13 amino acids. CDR1 is KGHSH, CDR2 LQKENI, per germline. DNA for the CDR3: TGTGCCAGCTCAGCGGGGGGGTACAATGAGCAGTTCTTC. Translated: CASSAGGYNEQFF.

The chain links TRBV6-5 to TRBJ1-1, with 7 bases that match TRBD1. The CDR3 sequence is 15 residues long. In germline, CDR1 is MNHEY, CDR2 SVGAGI. With 8 bases clipped from V and 1 base from J, the junction kept 10 bases outside the gene matches. In DNA form, the CDR3 reads TGTGCCAGCGATCCCGAAGACAGGGAGAACACTGAAGCTTTCTTT. Translation: CASDPEDRENTEAFF.

This chain connects TRBV7-3 to TRBJ2-3; 10 bases line up with TRBD2. J was trimmed by 0 bases and V by 0 bases; bases with no gene match: 6. The CDR3 has 18 residues. Germline V gene data show CDR1 as SGHTA and CDR2 as FQGTGA. CDR3 amino acids: CASSLTPLAGASTDTQYF. The CDR3 nucleotides read TGTGCCAGCAGCTTAACCCCGCTAGCGGGGGCTAGCACAGATACGCAGTATTTT.